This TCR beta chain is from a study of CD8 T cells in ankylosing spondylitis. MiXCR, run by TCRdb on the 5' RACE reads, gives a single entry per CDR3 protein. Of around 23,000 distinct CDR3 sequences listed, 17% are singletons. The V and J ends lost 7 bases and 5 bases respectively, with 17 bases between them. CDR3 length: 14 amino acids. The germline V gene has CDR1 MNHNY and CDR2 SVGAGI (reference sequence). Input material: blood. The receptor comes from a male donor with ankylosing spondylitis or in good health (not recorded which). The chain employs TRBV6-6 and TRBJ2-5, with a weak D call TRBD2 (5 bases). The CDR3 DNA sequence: TGTGCCAGCATCCTCGGGGTCGGTCGGGAGACCCAGTACTTC. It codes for CASILGVGRETQYF.